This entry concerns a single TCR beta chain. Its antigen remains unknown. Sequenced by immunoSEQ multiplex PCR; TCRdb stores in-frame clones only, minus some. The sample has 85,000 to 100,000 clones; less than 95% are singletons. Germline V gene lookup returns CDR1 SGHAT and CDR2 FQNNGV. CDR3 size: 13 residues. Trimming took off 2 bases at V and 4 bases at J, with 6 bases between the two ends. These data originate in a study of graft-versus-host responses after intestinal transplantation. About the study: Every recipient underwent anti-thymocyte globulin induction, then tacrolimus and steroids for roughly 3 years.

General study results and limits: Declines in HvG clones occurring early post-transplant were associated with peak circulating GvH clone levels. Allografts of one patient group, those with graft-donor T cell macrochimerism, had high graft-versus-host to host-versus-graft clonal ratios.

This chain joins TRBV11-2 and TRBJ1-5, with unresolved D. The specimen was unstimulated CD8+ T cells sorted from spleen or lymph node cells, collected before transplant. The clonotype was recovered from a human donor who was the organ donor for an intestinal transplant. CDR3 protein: CASSLQENQPQHF. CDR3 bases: TGTGCCAGCAGCTTACAGGAAAATCAGCCCCAGCATTTT.